The T cell receptor (beta chain) under discussion was sequenced for a study of T cells in Graves' hyperthyroidism and ophthalmopathy. Findings of the study overall: Stable hyperthyroidism was told apart from ophthalmopathy by a model built on 13 V-J features.

The ends lost 6 bases at V and 0 bases at J; junction bases unmatched: 4. The CDR3 runs to 14 residues. Every diagnosis used clinical symptoms, serum thyroxine and TRAb, thyroid ultrasound and orbital computed tomography. PBMCs were derived from about 10 ml fresh peripheral blood. In this sample, this clonotype turned up a few times. Its antigen is not known. Amplification yielded TCR beta CDR3 regions, with RNA transcripts as the source. First-round RT-PCR with HTBI primers amplified the TCR CDR3 region. TCRdb reanalysed the multiplex PCR reads using MiXCR and keeps one entry per CDR3 protein. The sample carries some 510,000 distinct CDR3 sequences, less than 25% recorded once.

The sequence came from a man younger than 30 with Graves' hyperthyroidism. The chain has TRBV12-3 or TRBV12-4 and TRBJ2-7; 8 positions agree with TRBD2. Specimen: blood. The CDR3 reads CASRSTSASYEQYF. CDR3 nucleotides: TGTGCCAGCAGATCGACTAGCGCCTCCTACGAGCAGTACTTC.